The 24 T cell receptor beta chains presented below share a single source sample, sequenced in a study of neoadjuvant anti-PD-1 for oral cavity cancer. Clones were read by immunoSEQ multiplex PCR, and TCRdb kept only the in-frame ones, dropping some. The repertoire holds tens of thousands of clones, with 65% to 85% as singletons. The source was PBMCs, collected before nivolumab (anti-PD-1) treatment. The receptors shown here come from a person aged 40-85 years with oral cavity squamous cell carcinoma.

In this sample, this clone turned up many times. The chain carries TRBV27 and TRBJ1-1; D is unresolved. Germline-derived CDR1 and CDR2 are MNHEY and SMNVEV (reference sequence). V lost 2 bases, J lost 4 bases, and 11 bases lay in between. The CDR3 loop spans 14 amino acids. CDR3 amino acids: CASSLAGPPTEAFF. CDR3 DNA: TGTGCCAGCAGTTTAGCCGGGCCCCCCACTGAAGCTTTCTTT.

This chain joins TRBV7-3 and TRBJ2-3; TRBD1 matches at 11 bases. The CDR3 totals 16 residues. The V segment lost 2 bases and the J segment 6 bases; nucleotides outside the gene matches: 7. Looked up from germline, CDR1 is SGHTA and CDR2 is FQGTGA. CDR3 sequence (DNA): TGTGCCAGCAGCTTAGTGGGGACAGGGGGTTCGGATACGCAGTATTTT. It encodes CASSLVGTGGSDTQYF.

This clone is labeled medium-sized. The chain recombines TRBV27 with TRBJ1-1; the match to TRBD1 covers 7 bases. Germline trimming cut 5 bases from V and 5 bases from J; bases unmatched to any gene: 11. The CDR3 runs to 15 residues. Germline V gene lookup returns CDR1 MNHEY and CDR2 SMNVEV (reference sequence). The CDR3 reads CASSVYRGGFTEAFF. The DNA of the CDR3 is TGTGCCAGCAGTGTCTACAGGGGAGGATTTACTGAAGCTTTCTTT.

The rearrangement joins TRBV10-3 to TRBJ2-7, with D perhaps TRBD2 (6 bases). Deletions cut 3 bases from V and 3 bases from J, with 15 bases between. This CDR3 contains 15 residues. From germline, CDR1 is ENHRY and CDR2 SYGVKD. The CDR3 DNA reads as TGTGCCATCAGTGACCCGCGGGACCTACACTACGAGCAGTACTTC. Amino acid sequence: CAISDPRDLHYEQYF.

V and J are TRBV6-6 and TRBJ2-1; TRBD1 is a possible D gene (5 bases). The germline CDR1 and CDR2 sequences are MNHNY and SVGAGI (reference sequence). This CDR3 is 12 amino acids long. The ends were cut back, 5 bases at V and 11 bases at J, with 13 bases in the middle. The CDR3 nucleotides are TGTGCCAGCAGTCGACGTGGGGCCCAGCAGTTCTTC. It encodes CASSRRGAQQFF.

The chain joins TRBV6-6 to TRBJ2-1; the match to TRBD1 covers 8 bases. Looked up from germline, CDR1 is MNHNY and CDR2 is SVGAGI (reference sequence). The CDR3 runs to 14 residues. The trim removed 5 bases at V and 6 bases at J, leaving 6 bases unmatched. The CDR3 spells CASSPRDRRNEQFF. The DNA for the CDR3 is TGTGCCAGCAGTCCCCGGGACAGGCGCAATGAGCAGTTCTTC.

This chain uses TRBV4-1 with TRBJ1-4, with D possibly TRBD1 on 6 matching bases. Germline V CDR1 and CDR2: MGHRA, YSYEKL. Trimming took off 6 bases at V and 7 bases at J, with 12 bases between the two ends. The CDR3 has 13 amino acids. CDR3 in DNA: TGCGCCAGCAGGCTTTTAGGGGGTGAAAAACTGTTTTTT. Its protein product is CASRLLGGEKLFF.

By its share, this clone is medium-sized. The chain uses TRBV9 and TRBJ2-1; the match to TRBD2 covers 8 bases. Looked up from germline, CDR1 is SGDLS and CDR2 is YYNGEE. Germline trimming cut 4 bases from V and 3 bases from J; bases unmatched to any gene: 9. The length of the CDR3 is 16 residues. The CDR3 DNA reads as TGTGCCAGCAGCCCCCGCCTAGCGGGCTTCTACAATGAGCAGTTCTTC. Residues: CASSPRLAGFYNEQFF.

The CDR3 loop is CASSLIYRGMVNTEAFF. The CDR3 DNA sequence: TGTGCCAGCAGCTTGATTTATCGGGGGATGGTGAACACTGAAGCTTTCTTT. V usage is TRBV7-2 and J usage is TRBJ1-1, with D possibly being TRBD1 (5 bases). Deletions cut 3 bases from V and 0 bases from J, with 17 bases between. Germline-derived CDR1 and CDR2 are SGHTA and FQGNSA. The CDR3 length is 17 residues.

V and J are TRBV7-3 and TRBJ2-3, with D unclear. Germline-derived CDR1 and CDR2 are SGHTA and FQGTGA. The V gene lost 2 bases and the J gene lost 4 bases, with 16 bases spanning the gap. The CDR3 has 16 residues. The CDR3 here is CASSLRPGLRADTQYF. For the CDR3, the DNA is TGTGCCAGCAGCTTACGGCCGGGCTTACGCGCAGATACGCAGTATTTT.

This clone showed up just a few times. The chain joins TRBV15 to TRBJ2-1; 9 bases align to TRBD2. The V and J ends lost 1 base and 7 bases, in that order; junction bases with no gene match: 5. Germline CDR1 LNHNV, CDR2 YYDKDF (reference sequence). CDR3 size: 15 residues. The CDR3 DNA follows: TGTGCCACCAGCAGAGTGACTAGCGGTTCGAATGAGCAGTTCTTC. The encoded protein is CATSRVTSGSNEQFF.

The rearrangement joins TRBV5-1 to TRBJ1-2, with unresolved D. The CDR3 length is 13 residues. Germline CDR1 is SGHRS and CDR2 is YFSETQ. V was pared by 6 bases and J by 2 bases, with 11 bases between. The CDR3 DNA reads TGCGCCAGCACCCCGTTGGGGAACTATGGCTACACCTTC. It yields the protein CASTPLGNYGYTF.

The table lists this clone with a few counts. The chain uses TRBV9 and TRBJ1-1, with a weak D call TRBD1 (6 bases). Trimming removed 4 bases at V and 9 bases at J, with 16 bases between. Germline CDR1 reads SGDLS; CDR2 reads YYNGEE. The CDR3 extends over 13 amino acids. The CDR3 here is CASSLGTSGKAFF. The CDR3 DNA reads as TGTGCCAGCAGCCTTGGGACAAGCGGTAAAGCTTTCTTT.

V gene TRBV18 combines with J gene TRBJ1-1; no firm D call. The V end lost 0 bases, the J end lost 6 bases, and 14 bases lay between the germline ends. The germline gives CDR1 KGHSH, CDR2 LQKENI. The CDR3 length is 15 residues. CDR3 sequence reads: CASSPPFGERAEAFF. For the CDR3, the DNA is TGTGCCAGCTCACCACCTTTTGGGGAGCGGGCTGAAGCTTTCTTT.

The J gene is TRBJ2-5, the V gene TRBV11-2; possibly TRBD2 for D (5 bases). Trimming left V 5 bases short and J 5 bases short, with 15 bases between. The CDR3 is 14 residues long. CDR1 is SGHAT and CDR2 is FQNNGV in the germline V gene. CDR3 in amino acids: CASSRGLGQETQYF. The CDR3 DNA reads TGTGCCAGCAGCCGTGGACTTGGGCAGGAGACCCAGTACTTC. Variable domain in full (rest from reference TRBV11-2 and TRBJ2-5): EAGVAQSPRYKIIEKRQSVAFWCNPISGHATLYWYQQILGQGPKLLIQFQNNGVVDDSQLPKDRFSAERLKGVDSTLKIQPAKLEDSAVYLCASSRGLGQETQYFGPGTRLLVL.

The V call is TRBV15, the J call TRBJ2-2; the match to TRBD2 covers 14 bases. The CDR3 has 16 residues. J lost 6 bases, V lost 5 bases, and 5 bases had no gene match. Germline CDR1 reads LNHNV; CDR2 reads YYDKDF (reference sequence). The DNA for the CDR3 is TGTGCCACCAGCGGTCCGGGACTAGCGGGAGCCGGGGAGCTGTTTTTT. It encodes CATSGPGLAGAGELFF.

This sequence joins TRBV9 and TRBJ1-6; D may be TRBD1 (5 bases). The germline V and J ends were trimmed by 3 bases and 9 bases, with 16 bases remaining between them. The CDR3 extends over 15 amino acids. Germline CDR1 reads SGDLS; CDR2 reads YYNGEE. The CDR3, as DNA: TGTGCCAGCAGCGGGGGGACGGAACTACTTTCACCCCTCCACTTT. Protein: CASSGGTELLSPLHF.

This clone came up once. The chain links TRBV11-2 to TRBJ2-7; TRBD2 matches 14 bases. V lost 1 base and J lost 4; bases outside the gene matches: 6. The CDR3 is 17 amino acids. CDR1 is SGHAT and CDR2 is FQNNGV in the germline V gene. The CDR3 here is CASSLGLGTSGGYEQYF. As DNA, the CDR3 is TGTGCCAGCAGCTTAGGTCTAGGGACTAGCGGGGGTTACGAGCAGTACTTC.

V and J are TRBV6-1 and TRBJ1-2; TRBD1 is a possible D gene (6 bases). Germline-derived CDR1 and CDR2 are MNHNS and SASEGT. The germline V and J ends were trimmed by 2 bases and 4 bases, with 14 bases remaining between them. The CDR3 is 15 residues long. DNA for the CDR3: TGTGCCAGCAGTGAAAGGATCAGGGGAAGCTATGGCTACACCTTC. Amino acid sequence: CASSERIRGSYGYTF.

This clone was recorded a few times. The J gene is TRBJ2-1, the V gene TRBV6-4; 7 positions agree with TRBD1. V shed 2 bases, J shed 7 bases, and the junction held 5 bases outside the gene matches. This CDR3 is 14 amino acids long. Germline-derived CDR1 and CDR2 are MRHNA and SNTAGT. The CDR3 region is CASSDPLQGNEQFF. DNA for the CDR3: TGTGCCAGCAGTGACCCCCTACAGGGGAATGAGCAGTTCTTC.

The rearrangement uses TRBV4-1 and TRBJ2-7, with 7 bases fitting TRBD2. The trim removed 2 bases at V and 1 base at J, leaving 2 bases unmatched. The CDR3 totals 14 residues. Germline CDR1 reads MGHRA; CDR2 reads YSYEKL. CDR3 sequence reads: CASSQLLASYEQYF. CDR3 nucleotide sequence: TGCGCCAGCAGCCAACTACTAGCGTCCTACGAGCAGTACTTC.

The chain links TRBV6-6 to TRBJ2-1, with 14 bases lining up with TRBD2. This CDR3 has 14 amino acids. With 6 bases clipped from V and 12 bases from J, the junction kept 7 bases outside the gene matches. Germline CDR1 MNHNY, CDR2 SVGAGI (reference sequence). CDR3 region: CASRGTSGGDGQFF. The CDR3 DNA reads TGTGCCAGCAGAGGGACTAGCGGGGGTGACGGGCAGTTCTTC.

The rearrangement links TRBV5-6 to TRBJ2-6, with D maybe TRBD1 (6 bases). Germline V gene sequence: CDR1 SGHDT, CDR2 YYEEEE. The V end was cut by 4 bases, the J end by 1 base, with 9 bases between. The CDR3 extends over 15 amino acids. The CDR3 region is CASSLRGSGANVLTF. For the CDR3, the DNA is TGTGCCAGCAGCCTGAGGGGGTCTGGGGCCAACGTCCTGACTTTC.

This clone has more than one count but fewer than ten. The CDR3 DNA follows: TGTGCCAGCAGTTCCCTAGCGGGAGTCAATCCTAGCACAGATACGCAGTATTTT. Translated: CASSSLAGVNPSTDTQYF. The genes are TRBV27 and TRBJ2-3; 10 nucleotides align to TRBD2. V shed 4 bases and J 0 bases; nucleotides not matched to a gene: 10. CDR3 length: 18 residues. Germline V gives CDR1 MNHEY, CDR2 SMNVEV (reference sequence).